This T cell receptor beta chain was retrieved from a study of blood T cell repertoires in COVID-19. Repertoires were generated with immunoSEQ multiplex PCR, while TCRdb's copy carries only in-frame clones and drops some. The data show hundreds of thousands of clones, with nearly 90% seen just once and approximately 12% held by the top ten. The origin of this receptor is a woman aged 18-29 years who had recovered from COVID-19. Material: peripheral blood.

In DNA, the CDR3 is TGTGCCAGCAGCCAAGATAAGGGACAGGGCAATCAGCCCCAGCATTTT. Translated, it gives CASSQDKGQGNQPQHF. The V gene is TRBV3-1 (or the pseudogene TRBV3-2), the J gene TRBJ1-5; TRBD1 agrees at 8 bases. The CDR3 has 16 amino acids. With 0 bases clipped from V and 2 bases from J, the junction kept 3 bases outside the gene matches. Germline V CDR1 and CDR2: LGHDT, YNNKEL (reference sequence).